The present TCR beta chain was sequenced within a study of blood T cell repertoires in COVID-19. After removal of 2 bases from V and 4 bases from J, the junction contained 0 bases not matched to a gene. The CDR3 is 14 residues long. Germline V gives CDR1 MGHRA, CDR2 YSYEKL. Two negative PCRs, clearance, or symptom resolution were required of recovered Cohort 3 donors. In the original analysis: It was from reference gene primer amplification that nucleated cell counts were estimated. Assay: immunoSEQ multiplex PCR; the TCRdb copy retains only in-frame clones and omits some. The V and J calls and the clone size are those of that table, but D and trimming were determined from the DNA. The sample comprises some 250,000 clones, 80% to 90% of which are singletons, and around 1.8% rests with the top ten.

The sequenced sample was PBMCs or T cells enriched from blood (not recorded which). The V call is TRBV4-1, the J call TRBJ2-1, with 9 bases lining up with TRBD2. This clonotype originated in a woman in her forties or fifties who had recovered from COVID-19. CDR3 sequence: CASSQLAGYNEQFF. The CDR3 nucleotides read TGCGCCAGCAGCCAACTAGCGGGGTACAATGAGCAGTTCTTC.